This TCR beta chain was obtained from a study of post-analysis software for immune sequencing data. At the level of the study: Patients with relapsing-remitting, secondary progressive and progressive-relapsing multiple sclerosis courses were all represented. Notes on the study in general: The study found TRBV5-6, TRBV5-1 and TRBV20-1 among roughly 5 TRBV segments more frequent in patients than controls.

With respect to this clonotype: As yet, its antigen is unknown.

cDNA libraries for TCR beta contained unique molecular identifiers. TCRdb fed the PCR reads into MiXCR, producing one record per CDR3 protein. The repertoire holds roughly 870,000 distinct CDR3 sequences, with roughly half as singletons. There are 16 residues in the CDR3. V dropped 4 bases and J dropped 3 bases, with 19 bases sitting between them. Germline V gene data show CDR1 as LGHDT and CDR2 as YNNKEL (reference sequence). Sequencing was carried out using blood. This sequence joins TRBV3-1 and TRBJ2-7; D is possibly TRBD1 or TRBD2 (5 bases each). This receptor was identified in a girl aged 5-17 years with multiple sclerosis. CDR3 sequence: CASSRSSGAGHYEQYF. The CDR3 DNA sequence: TGTGCCAGCAGCCGCTCGTCCGGGGCCGGACACTACGAGCAGTACTTC.